This TCR beta chain was found in a study of blood T cell repertoires in COVID-19. Study context: Material from acute and convalescent COVID-19 was sourced from the United States, Italy and Spain.

As processed by the authors: By means of reference gene primer amplification, nucleated cell counts were estimated. Produced via immunoSEQ multiplex PCR; TCRdb's table is partial and in-frame only. The V and J calls and clone size come from that table; D and trimming were worked out from the DNA. The sample lists a few hundred thousand clones, 80% to 90% occurring once. Germline V gene data show CDR1 as LNHNV and CDR2 as YYDKDF (reference sequence). CDR3 length equals 16 residues. J gave up 9 bases and V 0 bases, and 8 bases lay outside the gene matches. Cohorts were assigned according to the clinical history that participants reported.

V gene TRBV15 combines with J gene TRBJ1-6; 7 nucleotides match TRBD1. Material: PBMCs or T cells enriched from blood (not recorded which). The origin of this receptor is a woman in her 30s who had been exposed to COVID-19. Here the CDR3 reads CATSRDKRQGGSPLHF. CDR3 DNA: TGTGCCACCAGCAGAGATAAGAGACAGGGAGGTTCACCCCTCCACTTT.